The 16 T cell receptor beta chains below were found in one sample sequenced in a study of shared clonotypes between healthy human individuals. Generated by immunoSEQ multiplex PCR, the TCRdb table keeps only in-frame clones and is missing some. Altogether some 2,500,000 clones are present, roughly 90% being singletons, with the ten largest covering 0.37%. Sample: naive CD4+ T cells from PBMCs. As to subset: CD45RA+ positively selected. These receptors originate from a man aged 18 to 30 in good health. Some clones in this sample may be carry-over from other donors' samples.

CDR3 region: CASSLEGLAGEQFF. CDR3 nucleotide sequence: TGTGCCAGCAGCTTAGAGGGGCTAGCGGGAGAGCAGTTCTTC. This chain links TRBV7-2 with TRBJ2-1; the match to TRBD2 covers 9 bases. V trimming: 1 base; J trimming: 10 bases; junction bases outside the gene matches: 5. This CDR3 region has 14 residues. Germline lookup yields CDR1 SGHTA and CDR2 FQGNSA.

V usage is TRBV7-3 and J usage is TRBJ2-3; D gene uncertain. The germline V gene encodes CDR1 SGHTA and CDR2 FQGTGA. Trimming took off 4 bases at V and 0 bases at J, with 8 bases between the two ends. This CDR3 is built from 14 residues. The CDR3 DNA reads TGTGCCAGCAGCTCCTACTCTAGCACAGATACGCAGTATTTT. Amino acids: CASSSYSSTDTQYF.

The gene calls are TRBV14 and TRBJ2-5; D may be TRBD2 (6 bases). V lost 1 base and J lost 2, with 17 bases in between. The CDR3 totals 17 residues. CDR1 and CDR2 from the germline V gene are SGHDN and FVKESK. This chain's CDR3 is CASSQVLGGFGQETQYF. Written as DNA, the CDR3 is TGTGCCAGCAGCCAAGTTCTCGGGGGTTTCGGGCAAGAGACCCAGTACTTC.

This chain uses TRBV5-1 with TRBJ2-5, with D possibly TRBD1 on 6 matching bases. This CDR3 contains 16 residues. V was pared by 1 base and J by 2 bases, with 15 bases between. Germline loops: CDR1 SGHRS, CDR2 YFSETQ. The CDR3 DNA reads TGCGCCAGCAGCTTGTACCAGGGGTCCGGACAAGAGACCCAGTACTTC. Its protein product is CASSLYQGSGQETQYF. Together with reference TRBV5-1 and TRBJ2-5, the CDR3 gives the full variable domain: KAGVTQTPRYLIKTRGQQVTLSCSPISGHRSVSWYQQTPGQGLQFLFEYFSETQRNKGNFPGRFSGRQFSNSRSEMNVSTLELGDSALYLCASSLYQGSGQETQYFGPGTRLLVL.

Details on this clone: The junction departs from the called germline gene at one end, perhaps through a read error. The chain joins TRBV7-9 to TRBJ1-2, with TRBD1 as a possible D gene (5 bases). Looked up from germline, CDR1 is SEHNR and CDR2 is FQNEAQ (reference sequence). There are 14 residues in the CDR3. The CDR3 loop is CASSSIRDNYGYTF. DNA of the CDR3: TGTGCCAGCAGCTCAATCAGGGATAACTACGGCTACACCTTC.

This clone was detected once. The genes are TRBV28 and TRBJ2-1; the D gene is possibly TRBD1 (5 bases). CDR1 MDHEN and CDR2 SYDVKM come from the germline V gene. This CDR3 has 11 residues. V shed 8 bases and J shed 6 bases, with 8 bases lying between them. For the CDR3, the DNA is TGTGCCAGCTGGGGCGGCAATGAGCAGTTCTTC. It specifies CASWGGNEQFF.

CDR3 loop: CASSVRQYSNEQFF. CDR3 coding DNA: TGTGCCAGCAGCGTCAGACAGTATTCCAATGAGCAGTTCTTC. The chain has TRBV9 and TRBJ2-1, with a weak D call TRBD1 (5 bases). The V end lost 2 bases, the J end lost 6 bases, and 12 bases lay between the germline ends. The germline CDR1 and CDR2 sequences are SGDLS and YYNGEE. The CDR3 totals 14 residues. Based on the CDR3 plus reference TRBV9 and TRBJ2-1, the full variable domain is DSGVTQTPKHLITATGQRVTLRCSPRSGDLSVYWYQQSLDQGLQFLIQYYNGEERAKGNILERFSAQQFPDLHSELNLSSLELGDSALYFCASSVRQYSNEQFFGPGTRLTVL.

This chain uses TRBV14 with TRBJ2-7; 8 bases line up with TRBD2. Germline-derived CDR1 and CDR2 are SGHDN and FVKESK. The CDR3 loop spans 14 amino acids. V was pared by 4 bases and J by 6 bases, with 8 bases of the junction left unmatched. The chain's CDR3 is CASSLTGLAGEQYF. The CDR3 coding sequence is TGTGCCAGCAGCCTGACCGGACTAGCAGGCGAGCAGTACTTC.

V and J are TRBV29-1 and TRBJ2-7, with TRBD2 identical over 10 bases. Germline lookup yields CDR1 SQVTM and CDR2 ANQGSEA. The V and J ends lost 4 bases and 4 bases, in that order; junction bases with no gene match: 4. This CDR3 spans 13 amino acids. CDR3 region: CSVASGRRYEQYF. The CDR3 DNA reads as TGCAGCGTTGCTAGCGGGAGAAGGTACGAGCAGTACTTC.

The chain employs TRBV7-9 and TRBJ1-1; 8 nucleotides agree with TRBD1. The V gene's germline CDR1 is SEHNR and CDR2 FQNEAQ (reference sequence). With 1 base clipped from V and 7 bases from J, the junction kept 5 bases outside the gene matches. The CDR3 runs to 14 residues. As DNA, the CDR3 is TGTGCCAGCAGCTTAGTAGGGACAGGCCTTGAAGCTTTCTTT. It is translated as CASSLVGTGLEAFF.

The V gene is TRBV7-2, the J gene TRBJ2-5; TRBD2 agrees at 9 bases. Trimming at V came to 8 bases and at J to 5 bases, leaving 9 bases not matched to a gene. The CDR3 spans 14 residues. Germline loops: CDR1 SGHTA, CDR2 FQGNSA. CDR3 protein: CASGHSGSRETQYF. The CDR3 DNA reads as TGTGCCAGCGGTCATAGCGGGAGCCGTGAGACCCAGTACTTC.

This chain uses TRBV6-5 with TRBJ2-7; the D call may be TRBD1 or TRBD2 (6 bases each). This CDR3 comprises 14 residues. The germline CDR1 and CDR2 sequences are MNHEY and SVGAGI. Trimming removed 7 bases at V and 2 bases at J, with 15 bases between. DNA for the CDR3: TGTGCCAGCACCGTCGGGGGCGGCGCCTACGAGCAGTACTTC. Its protein is CASTVGGGAYEQYF.

The rearrangement links TRBV28 to TRBJ1-1; possible D gene TRBD1, 5 bases. The CDR3 totals 13 residues. Germline values: CDR1 MDHEN, CDR2 SYDVKM. The V gene lost 5 bases and the J gene lost 3 bases, with 10 bases spanning the gap. In nucleotides, the CDR3 is TGTGCCAGCAGTCCGACAGCTTACACTGAAGCTTTCTTT. This encodes CASSPTAYTEAFF.

This chain links TRBV7-3 with TRBJ2-6; D is undetermined. The V end lost 6 bases, the J end lost 5 bases, and 11 bases lay between the germline ends. Germline V lookup: CDR1 SGHTA, CDR2 FQGTGA. The CDR3 covers 14 residues. In DNA, the CDR3 is TGTGCCAGCAGGCCAGACATCAGGGCCAACGTCCTGACTTTC. This codes for CASRPDIRANVLTF. Complete variable domain (other parts from reference TRBV7-3 and TRBJ2-6): GAGVSQTPSNKVTEKGKYVELRCDPISGHTALYWYRQSLGQGPEFLIYFQGTGAADDSGLPNDRFFAVRPEGSVSTLKIQRTERGDSAVYLCASRPDIRANVLTFGAGSRLTVL.

J is TRBJ2-7 and V is TRBV6-6; D is perhaps TRBD2 (6 bases). CDR1 is MNHNY and CDR2 is SVGAGI in the germline V gene (reference sequence). The CDR3 length is 14 residues. V lost 8 bases and J 0 bases, leaving 14 bases between the germline ends. The CDR3 nucleotides are TGTGCCAGCGGGGTGGCGGGGTCCTCCTACGAGCAGTACTTC. Amino acid sequence: CASGVAGSSYEQYF.

The CDR3: CASSLLSPGGYTF. The CDR3 nucleotides read TGTGCCAGCAGTTTACTGAGTCCGGGAGGCTACACCTTC. The V and J genes are TRBV28 and TRBJ1-2; D not resolved. Germline loops: CDR1 MDHEN, CDR2 SYDVKM. This CDR3 contains 13 residues. Trimming removed 2 bases from V and 8 bases from J, with 12 bases in between.